One and the same sample provided the 28 T cell receptor beta chains below, sequenced in a study of CD8 T cells in ankylosing spondylitis. MiXCR, applied by TCRdb to the 5' RACE reads, yields one record per CDR3 protein. The data contain some 54,000 distinct CDR3 sequences, 6.5% to 8% of them singletons. The sample consisted of blood, either unsorted or a sorted T cell fraction (not recorded which). These receptors were taken from a female donor with ankylosing spondylitis or in good health (not recorded which).

This clonotype was detected a few times. CDR3 amino acids: CASSLGVEGDRTGEAFF. The CDR3, as DNA: TGTGCCAGCAGCTTAGGAGTGGAGGGGGACAGAACCGGTGAAGCTTTCTTT. The chain employs TRBV7-2 and TRBJ1-1; 7 nucleotides match TRBD1. The CDR3 is 17 amino acids. V trimming: 1 base; J trimming: 7 bases; junction bases outside the gene matches: 15. CDR1 SGHTA and CDR2 FQGNSA come from the germline V gene.

The rearrangement joins TRBV7-2 to TRBJ2-7; 7 bases line up with TRBD1. V trimming: 4 bases; J trimming: 3 bases; junction bases outside the gene matches: 6. In germline, CDR1 is SGHTA, CDR2 FQGNSA. The CDR3 extends over 14 amino acids. The CDR3 reads CASSSMGQIYEQYF. In DNA, the CDR3 is TGTGCCAGCAGCTCAATGGGACAGATCTACGAGCAGTACTTC.

The chain carries TRBV7-2 and TRBJ2-6; TRBD2 might be the D (6 bases). V was pared by 0 bases and J by 14 bases, with 20 bases between. This CDR3 is 16 amino acids long. Per the germline V gene, CDR1 is SGHTA and CDR2 is FQGNSA. The CDR3 loop is CASSLALRTGLSLLTF. The CDR3 nucleotides read TGTGCCAGCAGCTTAGCGCTTCGAACAGGACTATCCCTCCTGACTTTC.

The chain links TRBV7-2 to TRBJ2-1; D is uncertain. The CDR3 runs 15 residues. Germline V lookup: CDR1 SGHTA, CDR2 FQGNSA. Trimming pared 6 bases from V and 7 bases from J, leaving 19 bases between. This chain's CDR3 is CTSSPRSEQNNEQFF. Written as DNA, the CDR3 is TGTACCAGCAGTCCGAGATCTGAGCAGAATAATGAGCAGTTCTTC.

This clonotype was observed many times. This chain uses TRBV20-1 with TRBJ2-3; D is tentatively TRBD1 or TRBD2 (5 bases each). Germline CDR1 is DFQATT and CDR2 is SNEGSKA (reference sequence). V lost 5 bases and J lost 0, with 9 bases in between. The CDR3 has 13 amino acids. The CDR3 region is CSAPGPSTDTQYF. The CDR3 DNA follows: TGCAGTGCTCCGGGACCCAGCACAGATACGCAGTATTTT.

This clonotype came up many times. This chain uses TRBV5-5 with TRBJ2-2; D unresolved. V lost 1 base, J lost 1 base, and 8 bases lay in between. This CDR3 has 15 amino acids. In germline, CDR1 is SGHKS, CDR2 YYEKEE (reference sequence). The CDR3 DNA is TGTGCCAGCAGCTTGTGGTCGGGGAACACCGGGGAGCTGTTTTTT. It specifies CASSLWSGNTGELFF.

This chain joins TRBV4-3 and TRBJ2-3; D gene uncertain. The CDR3 is made up of 15 amino acids. The V gene lost 1 base and the J gene lost 3 bases, with 11 bases spanning the gap. Germline V gene data show CDR1 as LGHNA and CDR2 as YSLEER. CDR3 nucleotides: TGCGCCAGCAGCCAAGGGTCTGGCTCTACAGATACGCAGTATTTT. As protein: CASSQGSGSTDTQYF.

This clonotype was seen repeatedly, ten times or more. The chain couples TRBV27 to TRBJ2-6, with D unclear. V shed 4 bases and J shed 5 bases, with 3 bases lying between them. Germline loops: CDR1 MNHEY, CDR2 SMNVEV (reference sequence). The CDR3 runs to 12 residues. In DNA form, the CDR3 reads TGTGCCAGCAGTTCCAGGGCCAACGTCCTGACTTTC. It encodes CASSSRANVLTF. The full variable domain, completed using reference TRBV27 and TRBJ2-6, is EAQVTQNPRYLITVTGKKLTVTCSQNMNHEYMSWYRQDPGLGLRQIYYSMNVEVTDKGDVPEGYKVSRKEKRNFPLILESPSPNQTSLYFCASSSRANVLTFGAGSRLTVL.

This sequence joins TRBV11-2 and TRBJ2-3; 9 positions match TRBD2. Germline assignment: CDR1 SGHAT and CDR2 FQNNGV. V shed 0 bases and J 6 bases; nucleotides not matched to a gene: 10. This CDR3 region has 17 residues. This CDR3 is CASSLEVGAGGQDTQYF. CDR3 in DNA: TGTGCCAGCAGCTTAGAAGTCGGGGCGGGGGGGCAGGATACGCAGTATTTT. Variable domain in full (rest from reference TRBV11-2 and TRBJ2-3): EAGVAQSPRYKIIEKRQSVAFWCNPISGHATLYWYQQILGQGPKLLIQFQNNGVVDDSQLPKDRFSAERLKGVDSTLKIQPAKLEDSAVYLCASSLEVGAGGQDTQYFGPGTRLTVL.

This clonotype was seen ten or more times. J is TRBJ1-2 and V is TRBV7-8; D gene uncertain. The CDR3 has 13 amino acids. V gave up 5 bases and J gave up 0 bases, with 7 bases separating them. The V gene's germline CDR1 is SGHVS and CDR2 FQNEAQ. CDR3 region: CASSGRTNYGYTF. DNA for the CDR3: TGTGCCAGCAGCGGACGGACTAACTATGGCTACACCTTC. Based on the CDR3 plus reference TRBV7-8 and TRBJ1-2, the full variable domain is GAGVSQSPRYKVAKRGQDVALRCDPISGHVSLFWYQQALGQGPEFLTYFQNEAQLDKSGLPSDRFFAERPEGSVSTLKIQRTQQEDSAVYLCASSGRTNYGYTFGSGTRLTVV.

This clonotype was seen ten or more times. This rearrangement joins TRBV5-6 to TRBJ1-2, with TRBD1 as a possible D gene (6 bases). The V gene's germline CDR1 is SGHDT and CDR2 YYEEEE. The CDR3 sequence is 13 residues long. Trimming pared 3 bases from V and 4 bases from J, leaving 10 bases between. The CDR3 coding sequence is TGTGCCAGCAGCTCGACGGACAGCTATGGCTACACCTTC. Encoded protein: CASSSTDSYGYTF.

The sample holds many counts of this clonotype. J is TRBJ2-1 and V is TRBV19, with D perhaps assigned TRBD1 or TRBD2 (5 bases each). CDR1 LNHDA and CDR2 SQIVND come from the germline V gene (reference sequence). With 9 bases removed from V and 1 base from J, the gap between germline ends came to 19 bases. The CDR3 is 16 residues long. The CDR3 loop is CASGEGPSGSYNEQFF. As DNA, the CDR3 is TGTGCCAGCGGAGAGGGGCCCTCTGGTTCCTACAATGAGCAGTTCTTC.

This clonotype came up many times. The rearrangement links TRBV6-5 to TRBJ1-4; perhaps TRBD1 as D (6 bases). Germline CDR1 reads MNHEY; CDR2 reads SVGAGI. V lost 0 bases and J 8 bases, leaving 13 bases between the germline ends. The CDR3 length is 15 residues. The CDR3 spells CASSYSTGQGEKLFF. The DNA of the CDR3 is TGTGCCAGCAGTTACTCGACAGGCCAGGGGGAAAAACTGTTTTTT.

This clonotype appeared many times. The chain recombines TRBV7-6 with TRBJ2-1; 9 bases match TRBD2. Unmatched junction bases numbered 8, after V lost 3 bases and J lost 5 bases. CDR1 is SGHVS, CDR2 FNYEAQ, per germline. The CDR3 covers 16 residues. The chain's CDR3 is CASSLQAGGLNNEQFF. CDR3 nucleotides: TGTGCCAGCAGCTTGCAAGCGGGGGGCCTGAACAATGAGCAGTTCTTC.

This clonotype was counted many times. This chain links TRBV5-1 with TRBJ2-1, with D possibly being TRBD2 (6 bases). CDR3 length: 15 amino acids. The V gene's germline CDR1 is SGHRS and CDR2 YFSETQ. Trimming shortened V by 0 bases and J by 3 bases, and 10 bases separated the two germline ends. The CDR3 is CASSLAAGNYNEQFF. DNA of the CDR3: TGCGCCAGCAGCTTGGCTGCGGGGAACTACAATGAGCAGTTCTTC.

This clonotype came up a few times. This chain links TRBV20-1 with TRBJ1-5, with TRBD1 identical over 7 bases. This CDR3 spans 14 amino acids. V gave up 0 bases and J gave up 5 bases; unmatched junction bases: 4. From germline, CDR1 is DFQATT and CDR2 SNEGSKA (reference sequence). The CDR3 nucleotides read TGCAGTGCTAGAGAACGACAGGGTTATCAGCCCCAGCATTTT. It is translated as CSARERQGYQPQHF.

This clonotype has at least ten counts. The chain joins TRBV11-2 to TRBJ2-5, with 10 positions matching TRBD1. The CDR3 covers 13 residues. Trimming at V came to 5 bases and at J to 5 bases, leaving 2 bases not matched to a gene. Looked up from germline, CDR1 is SGHAT and CDR2 is FQNNGV. Here the CDR3 DNA reads TGTGCCAGCAGCCCGGGACAGGGGGAGACCCAGTACTTC. This encodes CASSPGQGETQYF.

This clonotype was seen many times. The DNA for the CDR3 is TGTGCCAGCAGTCCGGACAGCGCAACTAATGAAAAACTGTTTTTT. It codes for CASSPDSATNEKLFF. The V call is TRBV12-3 or TRBV12-4, the J call TRBJ1-4, with a weak D call TRBD1 (6 bases). The CDR3 totals 15 residues. The V end was cut by 5 bases, the J end by 0 bases, with 10 bases between.

This clonotype was counted ten times or more. J is TRBJ2-1 and V is TRBV5-1; 9 bases align to TRBD2. The CDR3 covers 20 residues. Unmatched junction bases numbered 20, after V lost 1 base and J lost 6 bases. Per the germline V gene, CDR1 is SGHRS and CDR2 is YFSETQ. The CDR3 protein is CASSLWVSGGGATFGNEQFF. The CDR3, as DNA: TGCGCCAGCAGCTTGTGGGTGTCCGGCGGGGGGGCCACGTTTGGCAATGAGCAGTTCTTC.

V and J are TRBV11-2 and TRBJ2-7; D unresolved. The CDR3 is 13 residues long. CDR1 is SGHAT, CDR2 FQNNGV, per germline. V was trimmed by 3 bases and J by 3 bases, leaving 9 bases between them. In nucleotides, the CDR3 is TGTGCCAGCAGCTTGGCGAAGGGCTACGAGCAGTACTTC. Residues: CASSLAKGYEQYF.

This clonotype was seen many times. The rearrangement uses TRBV12-3 or TRBV12-4 and TRBJ1-3, with 8 positions matching TRBD1. The V gene end was trimmed by 7 bases and the J gene end by 8 bases; junction bases not matched to a gene: 10. The CDR3 loop spans 14 amino acids. The CDR3 bases are TGTGCCAGCACGCTCGACAGGGGCGCAGACACCATATATTTT. It codes for CASTLDRGADTIYF.

The J gene is TRBJ2-5, the V gene TRBV7-9; D is ambiguous. This CDR3 region has 14 residues. Germline lookup yields CDR1 SEHNR and CDR2 FQNEAQ (reference sequence). V was clipped by 1 base and J by 5 bases, with 11 bases between them. The CDR3 sequence: CASSLDGGEETQYF. CDR3 nucleotides: TGTGCCAGCAGCTTAGACGGCGGCGAGGAGACCCAGTACTTC.

This clonotype showed up many times. This sequence joins TRBV12-3 or TRBV12-4 and TRBJ2-1; a weak D match, TRBD2 (5 bases). V lost 5 bases and J 7 bases, leaving 18 bases between the germline ends. The CDR3 sequence is 15 residues long. CDR3 nucleotide sequence: TGTGCCAGCAGTCCCGGGGAATACCGCTGGAATGAGCAGTTCTTC. It specifies CASSPGEYRWNEQFF.

This clonotype was observed a few times. DNA for the CDR3: TGTGCCAGCATCGACAGGGAAATACCCGGGGAGCTGTTTTTT. Translation gives CASIDREIPGELFF. The chain is built from TRBV5-8 and TRBJ2-2, with TRBD1 matching 7 bases. Per germline, CDR1 SGHTS and CDR2 YDEGEE. Trimming removed 6 bases from V and 6 bases from J; junction bases left unmatched: 8. CDR3 length: 14 amino acids.

This clonotype was detected ten times or more. Mismatch with germline at one junction end may stem from a read error. The V gene is TRBV3-1, the J gene TRBJ1-4; perhaps TRBD1 as D (5 bases). Per the germline V gene, CDR1 is LGHDT and CDR2 is YNNKEL (reference sequence). The CDR3 covers 18 residues. The CDR3 DNA sequence: TGTGCCTGCAGCCAAGCTGTCTTGGGGTCGGGGGAGAATGAAAAACTGTTTTTT. Its protein product is CACSQAVLGSGENEKLFF.

This clonotype was counted only a few times. This may be a read error, as it is one base from a much larger clone. This chain links TRBV6-1 with TRBJ1-1; D not resolved. The CDR3 has 10 residues. Trimming stripped 3 bases from V and 4 bases from J, with 0 bases between. CDR1 and CDR2 (germline): MNHNS, SASEGT. In DNA form, the CDR3 reads TGTGCCAGCAGTGACACTGAAGCTTTCTTT. Translated, it gives CASSDTEAFF.

There are many counts of this clonotype. V is TRBV4-2 and J is TRBJ1-4; no clear D gene. CDR1 LGHNA and CDR2 YNFKEQ come from the germline V gene. The CDR3 contains 16 residues. The V gene lost 5 bases and the J gene lost 0 bases, with 13 bases spanning the gap. As DNA, the CDR3 is TGTGCCAGCAGCGACACGACGGGAGCAACTAATGAAAAACTGTTTTTT. It translates to CASSDTTGATNEKLFF.

The V gene is TRBV30, the J gene TRBJ2-2; 7 bases map to TRBD1. The ends lost 5 bases at V and 6 bases at J; junction bases unmatched: 12. Germline V CDR1 and CDR2: GTSNPN, SVGIG (reference sequence). The CDR3 spans 15 residues. The chain's CDR3 is CAWARDRGHAGELFF. CDR3 DNA: TGTGCCTGGGCCCGAGATAGGGGGCACGCCGGGGAGCTGTTTTTT.